This T cell receptor (beta chain) came from a study of blood T cell repertoires in COVID-19. The repertoire was sequenced with immunoSEQ multiplex PCR; TCRdb's copy has only in-frame clones and lacks some. The table shows 200,000 to 250,000 clones, with around four fifths occurring only once. The CDR3 extends over 15 amino acids. Per germline, CDR1 SQVTM and CDR2 ANQGSEA. The germline V and J ends were trimmed by 2 bases and 1 base, with 15 bases remaining between them. The chain joins TRBV29-1 to TRBJ2-7, with no clear D. Sequenced: PBMCs or T cells enriched from blood (not recorded which). This receptor was identified in a woman in her fifties or sixties who had been exposed to COVID-19. For the CDR3, the DNA is TGCAGCGTTGAATCACAGCTACCAGGATCCTACGAGCAGTACTTC. Residues: CSVESQLPGSYEQYF.